These 24 T cell receptor beta chains were sequenced from one sample in a study of blood T cell repertoires in COVID-19. Measured with immunoSEQ multiplex PCR; TCRdb has only the in-frame clones, and not every one. This table holds 150,000 to 200,000 clones, about 89% found once. The sequenced material came from peripheral blood. The receptors were sampled from a man aged 65-85 years with acute or convalescent COVID-19.

The chain combines TRBV5-1 with TRBJ2-3; maybe TRBD2 (6 bases). This CDR3 comprises 15 residues. Per germline, CDR1 SGHRS and CDR2 YFSETQ. V gave up 1 base and J gave up 0 bases, with 9 bases separating them. The CDR3 loop is CASSLREFSTDTQYF. Here the CDR3 DNA reads TGCGCCAGCAGCTTGCGGGAGTTCAGCACAGATACGCAGTATTTT.

The rearrangement links TRBV6-5 to TRBJ2-1, with TRBD2 as a possible D gene (5 bases). Germline CDR1 reads MNHEY; CDR2 reads SVGAGI. V was pared by 2 bases and J by 4 bases, with 9 bases between. The CDR3 contains 14 residues. CDR3 in amino acids: CASSYEGEYNEQFF. Here the CDR3 DNA reads TGTGCCAGCAGTTACGAGGGAGAGTACAATGAGCAGTTCTTC.

The chain recombines TRBV28 with TRBJ1-2, with 8 nucleotides matching TRBD1. Germline CDR1 MDHEN, CDR2 SYDVKM. CDR3 size: 15 residues. The ends lost 6 bases at V and 4 bases at J; junction bases unmatched: 10. CDR3 sequence: CASRPAPGQVYGYTF. CDR3 DNA: TGTGCCAGCAGACCCGCACCGGGACAGGTCTATGGCTACACCTTC.

The CDR3 nucleotides are TGTGCCAGCAGCGTGACAGGGGTTGGCGAAAAACTGTTTTTT. Its translation: CASSVTGVGEKLFF. The genes are TRBV13 and TRBJ1-4; 8 positions match TRBD1. The V segment lost 5 bases and the J segment 8 bases; nucleotides outside the gene matches: 7. Germline V lookup: CDR1 PRHDT, CDR2 FYEKMQ (reference sequence). The CDR3 is 14 amino acids.

The V call is TRBV6-6, the J call TRBJ2-7, with 8 bases aligning to TRBD2. Germline V CDR1 and CDR2: MNHNY, SVGAGI (reference sequence). The CDR3 covers 16 residues. Trimming cost V 2 bases and J 7 bases; bases outside gene matches: 13. The CDR3 DNA reads as TGTGCCAGCAGTTACGGGGCCAGCGGGAGAAGAGGGGAGCAGTACTTC. Its translation is CASSYGASGRRGEQYF.

The chain has TRBV28 and TRBJ2-3; TRBD2 matches 10 bases. Germline values: CDR1 MDHEN, CDR2 SYDVKM. The CDR3 spans 14 residues. The V and J ends lost 6 bases and 9 bases, in that order; junction bases with no gene match: 9. Written as DNA, the CDR3 is TGTGCCAGCAGCCACAGGCTAGCGGGAGACACGCAGTATTTT. Its protein product is CASSHRLAGDTQYF.

V and J are TRBV28 and TRBJ1-3; weak D call: TRBD1 (5 bases). This CDR3 is built from 14 residues. The V gene lost 2 bases and the J gene lost 4 bases, with 9 bases spanning the gap. Germline lookup yields CDR1 MDHEN and CDR2 SYDVKM. CDR3 amino acids: CASSLSRAGNTIYF. As DNA, the CDR3 is TGTGCCAGCAGTTTAAGCAGGGCAGGAAACACCATATATTTT.

This clone was seen only a few times. This rearrangement joins TRBV7-2 to TRBJ2-7; 10 positions match TRBD2. Germline loops: CDR1 SGHTA, CDR2 FQGNSA. With 4 bases clipped from V and 5 bases from J, the junction kept 14 bases outside the gene matches. The CDR3 is made up of 17 amino acids. The CDR3 nucleotides are TGTGCCAGCAGCTCCTGGGTCGGGGTAGCGGGGGGCCACGAGCAGTACTTC. The encoded protein is CASSSWVGVAGGHEQYF. The full variable domain, with the rest looked up from reference TRBV7-2 and TRBJ2-7, is GAGVSQSPSNKVTEKGKDVELRCDPISGHTALYWYRQSLGQGLEFLIYFQGNSAPDKSGLPSDRFSAERTGGSVSTLTIQRTQQEDSAVYLCASSSWVGVAGGHEQYFGPGTRLTVT.

The chain couples TRBV4-3 to TRBJ2-1, with TRBD2 matching 7 bases. With 0 bases clipped from V and 5 bases from J, the junction kept 7 bases outside the gene matches. The CDR3 contains 16 residues. Looked up from germline, CDR1 is LGHNA and CDR2 is YSLEER. The CDR3, as DNA: TGCGCCAGCAGCCAAGATGGGAGGGGCGGGAACAATGAGCAGTTCTTC. As protein: CASSQDGRGGNNEQFF.

The chain combines TRBV9 with TRBJ1-2; 7 bases align to TRBD1. This CDR3 is 13 amino acids long. V was clipped by 5 bases and J by 4 bases; unmatched bases: 5. In germline, CDR1 is SGDLS, CDR2 YYNGEE. CDR3 in amino acids: CASSLTGSYGYTF. CDR3 sequence (DNA): TGTGCCAGCAGTTTGACAGGGTCCTATGGCTACACCTTC.

The rearrangement links TRBV7-9 to TRBJ1-1; D is ambiguous. In germline, CDR1 is SEHNR, CDR2 FQNEAQ (reference sequence). CDR3 length: 15 residues. The V end lost 2 bases, the J end lost 11 bases, and 21 bases lay between the germline ends. The CDR3, as DNA: TGTGCCAGCAGCTTATACAGCGGTCAGGCTTTAGGGGCTTTCTTT. The encoded protein is CASSLYSGQALGAFF.

The gene calls are TRBV19 and TRBJ2-2, with TRBD2 identical over 8 bases. Trimming removed 4 bases from V and 3 bases from J; junction bases left unmatched: 4. The CDR3 extends over 15 amino acids. CDR1 and CDR2 (germline): LNHDA, SQIVND (reference sequence). CDR3 sequence (DNA): TGTGCCAGTAGTAGCGGGAGGACGTACACCGGGGAGCTGTTTTTT. Translation gives CASSSGRTYTGELFF.

This chain joins TRBV15 and TRBJ1-2, with D hard to call. CDR3 length equals 11 residues. Germline assignment: CDR1 LNHNV and CDR2 YYDKDF (reference sequence). The V end was cut by 6 bases, the J end by 2 bases, with 4 bases between. This CDR3 reads CATRANYGYTF. As DNA, the CDR3 is TGTGCCACCAGGGCCAACTATGGCTACACCTTC.

This clone has just a few counts. The rearrangement joins TRBV2 to TRBJ2-1; D perhaps matches TRBD2 (6 bases). The V gene's germline CDR1 is SNHLY and CDR2 FYNNEI. V was clipped by 8 bases and J by 8 bases, with 19 bases between them. This CDR3 is built from 14 residues. CDR3 sequence (DNA): TGTGCCAGCGCGGGACTTTCCTCGGAGGATGAGCAGTTCTTC. It is translated as CASAGLSSEDEQFF. The variable domain in full, with the rest retrieved from reference TRBV2 and TRBJ2-1, is EPEVTQTPSHQVTQMGQEVILRCVPISNHLYFYWYRQILGQKVEFLVSFYNNEISEKSEIFDDQFSVERPDGSNFTLKIRSTKLEDSAMYFCASAGLSSEDEQFFGPGTRLTVL.

This clone was seen at least ten times. J is TRBJ1-6 and V is TRBV12-5, with 10 bases that match TRBD1. V lost 6 bases to trimming and J lost 8 bases; unmatched junction nucleotides: 7. There are 15 residues in the CDR3. Germline V gene lookup returns CDR1 LGHNT and CDR2 FRNRAP. For the CDR3, the DNA is TGTGCTAGTGGCGGTCGGACAGGGGGAGATTCACCCCTCCACTTT. Translating gives CASGGRTGGDSPLHF.

The chain has TRBV19 and TRBJ2-7; 7 bases match TRBD1. CDR3 length equals 16 residues. The germline gives CDR1 LNHDA, CDR2 SQIVND (reference sequence). The junction had 11 bases not matched to a gene; V was cut back by 6 bases and J by 0 bases. For the CDR3, the DNA is TGTGCCAGTAGCCGAAAGGACAGGCCCTACTCCTACGAGCAGTACTTC. The encoded protein is CASSRKDRPYSYEQYF.

The chain is built from TRBV30 and TRBJ1-4; D possibly corresponds to TRBD1 (6 bases). This CDR3 has 15 amino acids. Trimming shortened V by 2 bases and J by 0 bases, and 10 bases separated the two germline ends. CDR1 and CDR2 from the germline V gene are GTSNPN and SVGIG (reference sequence). The CDR3 bases are TGTGCCTGGAGTAAGAAGGGGGCAACTAATGAAAAACTGTTTTTT. Its protein product is CAWSKKGATNEKLFF.

The V call is TRBV7-9, the J call TRBJ1-2, with TRBD1 identical over 9 bases. CDR3 size: 15 residues. J gave up 5 bases and V 0 bases, and 4 bases lay outside the gene matches. The germline CDR1 and CDR2 sequences are SEHNR and FQNEAQ (reference sequence). The CDR3 coding sequence is TGTGCCAGCAGCTTAGCGGGGACAGGGTTGTATGGCTACACCTTC. This gives the protein CASSLAGTGLYGYTF.

The genes are TRBV5-8 and TRBJ1-2, with TRBD1 as a possible D gene (6 bases). Trimming stripped 1 base from V and 8 bases from J, with 15 bases between. CDR3 size: 14 residues. Germline V lookup: CDR1 SGHTS, CDR2 YDEGEE. The CDR3 region is CASSLWSGGVGYTF. Written as DNA, the CDR3 is TGTGCCAGCAGCTTGTGGTCGGGGGGCGTCGGCTACACCTTC.

This clone is a singleton in its sample. The rearrangement joins TRBV7-2 to TRBJ1-2, with D unclear. Germline CDR1 SGHTA, CDR2 FQGNSA. CDR3 length: 15 amino acids. Deletions cut 4 bases from V and 6 bases from J, with 18 bases between. The CDR3 protein is CASSSRAGKRDGYTF. CDR3 nucleotide sequence: TGTGCCAGCAGCTCCCGGGCGGGGAAGAGGGATGGCTACACCTTC.

V and J are TRBV10-1 and TRBJ2-1, with D possibly matching TRBD2 (5 bases). Trimming removed 7 bases from V and 5 bases from J, with 12 bases in between. The CDR3 is 13 amino acids. Germline V gene data show CDR1 as WNHNN and CDR2 as SYGVQD (reference sequence). The CDR3: CASNDEGDNEQFF. The CDR3 DNA is TGCGCCAGCAACGATGAGGGAGACAATGAGCAGTTCTTC.

The chain links TRBV27 to TRBJ2-7, with unresolved D. CDR1 and CDR2 (germline): MNHEY, SMNVEV (reference sequence). The length of the CDR3 is 14 residues. The ends were cut back, 4 bases at V and 7 bases at J, with 17 bases in the middle. The CDR3 bases are TGTGCCAGCAGTTGGGTAGGCCCGGGTTGGGAGCAGTACTTC. As protein: CASSWVGPGWEQYF.

The chain employs TRBV6-5 and TRBJ1-2; 7 bases match TRBD1. This CDR3 region has 13 residues. With 5 bases clipped from V and 2 bases from J, the junction kept 2 bases outside the gene matches. Germline-derived CDR1 and CDR2 are MNHEY and SVGAGI. CDR3: CASSTGVNYGYTF. Here the CDR3 DNA reads TGTGCCAGCAGTACAGGGGTCAACTATGGCTACACCTTC.

The J gene is TRBJ2-3, the V gene TRBV28, with 9 bases matching TRBD2. Germline values: CDR1 MDHEN, CDR2 SYDVKM. Trimming at V came to 6 bases and at J to 2 bases, leaving 12 bases not matched to a gene. CDR3 length: 17 residues. The DNA for the CDR3 is TGTGCCAGCAGCTCCCAAGGCTTAGCGGGGGTCACAGATACGCAGTATTTT. It yields the protein CASSSQGLAGVTDTQYF.